The 7 T cell receptor beta chains below were found in one sample sequenced in a study of CD8+ T cells in alopecia areata. Treatment given: oral pan-JAK inhibitor, 5-10 mg twice daily. Collected material from alopecia areata patients comprised lesional scalp punch biopsies and peripheral blood. Following RNA extraction, reverse transcription yielded cDNA that acted as the sequencing template. Using immunoSEQ multiplex PCR, the repertoire was profiled, and TCRdb retains in-frame clones only, with some absent. Here the sample spans thousands of clones, around 68% being singletons. Material: skin, obtained at week 24, from a patient treated with tofacitinib. The origin of the receptors is a human donor with alopecia areata.

V and J are TRBV6-6 and TRBJ2-1; D ambiguous. The CDR3 consists of 13 residues. The V end was cut by 2 bases, the J end by 10 bases, with 12 bases between. In germline, CDR1 is MNHNY, CDR2 SVGAGI (reference sequence). The CDR3 bases are TGTGCCAGCAGTTACCCGGCCCGCAACGAGCAGTTCTTC. This sequence encodes CASSYPARNEQFF.

This rearrangement joins TRBV7-2 to TRBJ1-5; TRBD1 is a possible D gene (6 bases). Deletions cut 3 bases from V and 5 bases from J, with 8 bases between. This CDR3 is built from 13 residues. Germline-derived CDR1 and CDR2 are SGHTA and FQGNSA. As DNA, the CDR3 is TGTGCCAGCAGCTTCAGGGGTGATCAGCCCCAGCATTTT. As protein: CASSFRGDQPQHF.

The rearrangement joins TRBV7-2 to TRBJ2-3; 7 bases match TRBD2. The CDR3 extends over 16 amino acids. Germline lookup yields CDR1 SGHTA and CDR2 FQGNSA. Trimming at V came to 5 bases and at J to 2 bases, leaving 10 bases not matched to a gene. The CDR3 loop reads CASSRKTTSFTDTQYF. CDR3 bases: TGTGCCAGCAGCCGGAAAACGACTAGCTTCACAGATACGCAGTATTTT.

The CDR3 nucleotides read TGTGCCAGTAGTATCTTGGACAGGAAGTATGAGCAGTTCTTC. This translates into CASSILDRKYEQFF. The chain has TRBV19 and TRBJ2-1, with TRBD1 matching over 7 bases. Germline CDR1 LNHDA, CDR2 SQIVND (reference sequence). Losses at the gene ends were 3 bases for V and 8 bases for J; bases not matched to a gene: 7. The CDR3 loop spans 14 amino acids.

This sequence joins TRBV20-1 and TRBJ2-1; possible D gene TRBD2, 6 bases. V lost 5 bases and J 10 bases, leaving 9 bases between the germline ends. Germline CDR1 reads DFQATT; CDR2 reads SNEGSKA (reference sequence). The CDR3 loop spans 10 amino acids. The CDR3 sequence: CSAGLIEQFF. The CDR3 DNA reads TGCAGTGCTGGACTAATAGAGCAGTTCTTC.

The chain uses TRBV2 and TRBJ2-7, with D hard to call. CDR3 size: 14 residues. Trimming pared 4 bases from V and 1 base from J, leaving 11 bases between. Germline assignment: CDR1 SNHLY and CDR2 FYNNEI. The CDR3 loop is CASSVDPLSYEQYF. The DNA for the CDR3 is TGTGCCAGCAGTGTAGATCCATTATCCTACGAGCAGTACTTC.

This clone was found once. The chain combines TRBV29-1 with TRBJ1-2; D call uncertain. V shed 3 bases and J shed 0 bases, with 5 bases lying between them. CDR1 is SQVTM, CDR2 ANQGSEA, per germline. This CDR3 has 12 amino acids. The CDR3 nucleotides are TGCAGCGTTGATCGTACTAACTATGGCTACACCTTC. Translation gives CSVDRTNYGYTF.